Included here is one T cell receptor beta chain sequence, with context. Its antigen has not been determined. No much larger clone exists at a distance of one base, and base qualities are not known. Genomic DNA was extracted from sorted cells for sequencing of the TCRbeta CDR3 region. The immunoSEQ Assay was used for sequencing of TCRbeta CDR3 regions. TCRdb's version of the immuneACCESS table is confined to in-frame rearrangements and falls short of the full clone set. An unresolved V gene accounts for under half of the shortfall where checked; the remainder is of unknown origin. The sample table shows about 76,000 clones, and 88% are seen once. The leading ten clones occupy approximately 0.98% of the sample. The data were obtained in a study of OX40 agonist ivuxolimab in advanced cancers. About the investigation overall: Ivuxolimab was an agonistic, fully human IgG2 monoclonal antibody directed against OX40 (CD134), a costimulatory receptor. Peripheral TCRbeta sequencing was intended to test whether TCR sequence diversity was altered and clonal T-cell expansion was caused by ivuxolimab. The paper describes the monotherapy dose-escalation part (N ≈ 52 patients) of the phase I trial of ivuxolimab. Prior anti-PD-1, anti-PD-L1 or anti-CTLA-4 therapy was permitted, and 40% to 50% of dose-escalation patients had received checkpoint inhibitors. Partial responses occurred in three dose-escalation patients: two with cutaneous melanoma and one with hepatocellular carcinoma. In the dose-escalation cohort, around four fifths of patients were male, and the mean age was roughly 60 years with a range of roughly 23 to 79. Of the roughly 52 patients in dose escalation, 19 had hepatocellular carcinoma, some 15 had melanoma, 9 had renal cell carcinoma and 9 had head and neck cancer. Intravenous ivuxolimab was administered to patients every 2 weeks at six dose levels: 0.01, 0.1, 0.3, 1.5, 3 and 10 mg/kg. Here is what the overall study found, with its caveats: At doses of 0.1 to 3.0 mg/kg, clonal expansion of both CD4+ and CD8+ T cells in blood was seen between baseline and week 6. Low levels of normalized T-cell clonal expansion were also seen in some nonresponding patients. After ivuxolimab, more expanded clones were found on average in CD8+ T cells than in CD4+ T cells. Antigen specificity was not determined for the clonally expanded peripheral T cells. In the 0.1-3.0 mg/kg groups, partial responders had among the lowest normalized peripheral clonal expansion, particularly in CD8+ T cells.

Patients with autoimmune disease history or receiving systemic immunosuppression were excluded from the trial. Peripheral blood for TCR sequencing was collected from all dose cohorts at baseline, on cycle 4 day 1, and on cycle 7 day 1. The samples were drawn from a first-in-human, open-label, multicenter phase I dose-escalation trial of ivuxolimab. Adults with locally advanced or metastatic head and neck squamous cell, hepatocellular, melanoma or renal cell carcinoma were enrolled in the trial. Before TCR sequencing, CD4+ T cells and CD8+ T cells were sorted from peripheral blood as separate populations. The sequencing used CD4+ or CD8+ T cells sorted from blood, collected in a trial of the OX40 agonist ivuxolimab. This clonotype was sampled from an adult with an advanced solid tumor such as melanoma, head and neck, liver or kidney cancer.

In nucleotide form, the sequence is TGTGCCAGCAGCCCCCGGGCAGGGGATGAAAAACTGTTTTTT. This gives the protein CASSPRAGDEKLFF. The receptor chain draws on TRBV6-5 and TRBJ1-4; the D segment could be TRBD1, given 6 matching bases. V and J are truncated by 6 bases and 6 bases respectively, leaving an intervening sequence of 14 bases. The CDR3 covers 14 residues, taking in both the cysteine and the phenylalanine. Here the CDR3 DNA is all that survives: 42 bases in frame from base 1. The germline V gene sets CDR1 to MNHEY and CDR2 to SVGAGI.